A single sample gave rise to the 17 T cell receptor beta chains below, sequenced in a study of PD-1 blockade in classical Hodgkin lymphoma. Clones were sequenced by immunoSEQ multiplex PCR, and TCRdb holds only the in-frame ones, with some missing. The sample carries about 64,000 clones, about 90% recorded once. Stated time point: cycle 4 day 1 (C4D1), after 5 to 7 weeks of nivolumab. Each patient's relapse followed autologous stem cell transplantation, and brentuximab vedotin exposure varied. Source: peripheral blood mononuclear cells (PBMCs), taken before the fourth cycle of nivolumab. The receptors derive from a human donor with classical Hodgkin lymphoma.

The rearrangement links TRBV29-1 to TRBJ2-3, with D unclear. V dropped 4 bases and J dropped 5 bases, with 7 bases sitting between them. The germline V gene encodes CDR1 SQVTM and CDR2 ANQGSEA. The CDR3 length is 11 residues. DNA of the CDR3: TGCAGCGTTGCAGATGGAGATACGCAGTATTTT. This encodes CSVADGDTQYF.

V gene TRBV27 combines with J gene TRBJ1-1; 9 bases fit TRBD1. The junction had 8 bases not matched to a gene; V was cut back by 8 bases and J by 4 bases. The CDR3 is 14 amino acids. The germline V gene encodes CDR1 MNHEY and CDR2 SMNVEV (reference sequence). CDR3 amino acids: CASHRGLEATEAFF. The CDR3 nucleotides read TGTGCCAGCCACAGGGGGCTAGAAGCCACTGAAGCTTTCTTT.

The J gene is TRBJ2-7, the V gene TRBV11-1; TRBD1 or TRBD2 may be the D gene (5 bases each). The V and J ends lost 4 bases and 0 bases respectively, with 7 bases between them. The CDR3 totals 13 residues. Per the germline V gene, CDR1 is SGHAT and CDR2 is FQDESV (reference sequence). The DNA of the CDR3 is TGTGCCAGCAGCTGGGGGAGCTCCTACGAGCAGTACTTC. Protein: CASSWGSSYEQYF.

In the case of this clone: The junction departs from germline at one end; a sequencing error may be responsible. The rearrangement links TRBV15 to TRBJ2-7; D is unclear. Germline V CDR1 and CDR2: LNHNV, YYDKDF (reference sequence). This CDR3 contains 12 residues. The CDR3, as DNA: TGTGCCACCAGCGGAGAGTCCTACGAGCAGTACTTC. Translation: CATSGESYEQYF. Full variable domain (remainder filled in from reference TRBV15 and TRBJ2-7): DAMVIQNPRYQVTQFGKPVTLSCSQTLNHNVMYWYQQKSSQAPKLLFHYYDKDFNNEADTPDNFQSRRPNTSFCFLDIRSPGLGDTAMYLCATSGESYEQYFGPGTRLTVT.

J is TRBJ1-2 and V is TRBV18; 7 bases line up with TRBD1. The V and J ends lost 2 bases and 8 bases, in that order; junction bases with no gene match: 8. CDR1 is KGHSH, CDR2 LQKENI, per germline. The CDR3 runs to 14 residues. CDR3: CASSPGEGARGYTF. The CDR3 DNA reads TGTGCCAGCTCACCAGGAGAGGGGGCCCGAGGCTACACCTTC.

This chain connects TRBV6-1 to TRBJ1-3, with D possibly matching TRBD1 (5 bases). V lost 8 bases and J lost 2, with 16 bases in between. This CDR3 has 15 amino acids. Germline CDR1 reads MNHNS; CDR2 reads SASEGT. CDR3 protein: CASSPFPGPGNTIYF. The CDR3 DNA reads TGTGCCAGCTCACCTTTCCCGGGGCCTGGAAACACCATATATTTT.

CDR3 DNA sequence: TGTGCCATCAGTGCTTGGGGGCGCGATTCACCCCTCCACTTT. It yields the protein CAISAWGRDSPLHF. The chain has TRBV10-3 and TRBJ1-6, with D possibly TRBD1 on 6 matching bases. The ends were cut back, 4 bases at V and 8 bases at J, with 12 bases in the middle. Germline CDR1 is ENHRY and CDR2 is SYGVKD. This CDR3 comprises 14 residues.

V and J are TRBV9 and TRBJ1-3; tentatively, D is TRBD1 (5 bases). The CDR3 is made up of 14 amino acids. Germline CDR1 SGDLS, CDR2 YYNGEE. The ends were cut back, 0 bases at V and 2 bases at J, with 6 bases in the middle. CDR3 in amino acids: CASSVGDAGNTIYF. CDR3 DNA: TGTGCCAGCAGCGTAGGGGACGCTGGAAACACCATATATTTT.

In this sample, this clone turned up once. The chain combines TRBV27 with TRBJ2-1; maybe TRBD2 (5 bases). The CDR3 loop spans 14 amino acids. CDR1 and CDR2 from the germline V gene are MNHEY and SMNVEV (reference sequence). The germline V and J ends were trimmed by 5 bases and 5 bases, with 13 bases remaining between them. In nucleotides, the CDR3 is TGTGCCAGCAGTCCACCGGGAAGGGACAATGAGCAGTTCTTC. Protein product: CASSPPGRDNEQFF.

The chain carries TRBV19 and TRBJ1-5; D gene unclear. This CDR3 contains 16 residues. Per the germline V gene, CDR1 is LNHDA and CDR2 is SQIVND (reference sequence). V was cut by 4 bases and J by 0 bases, with 13 bases left in between. The CDR3 region has the DNA TGTGCCAGTAGTACCATCAGGACGAGTAGCAATCAGCCCCAGCATTTT. Translating gives CASSTIRTSSNQPQHF.

The genes are TRBV5-4 and TRBJ2-3; 7 bases fit TRBD2. The CDR3 extends over 15 amino acids. CDR1 and CDR2 from the germline V gene are SGHNT and YYREEE (reference sequence). The V segment lost 4 bases and the J segment 1 base; nucleotides outside the gene matches: 6. DNA of the CDR3: TGTGCCAGCAGCCCTTCTGCGGGGGGCACAGATACGCAGTATTTT. It yields the protein CASSPSAGGTDTQYF.

The CDR3 nucleotides are TGTGCCACCAGCAAAGCAAACTACGAGCAGTACTTC. This codes for CATSKANYEQYF. The rearrangement uses TRBV15 and TRBJ2-7; D uncertain. The CDR3 runs to 12 residues. Germline assignment: CDR1 LNHNV and CDR2 YYDKDF (reference sequence). V was cut by 4 bases and J by 3 bases, with 7 bases left in between.

V is TRBV12-5 and J is TRBJ2-7, with TRBD1 as a possible D gene (5 bases). Germline V gives CDR1 LGHNT, CDR2 FRNRAP. The CDR3 length is 14 residues. V was clipped by 1 base and J by 3 bases, with 10 bases between them. CDR3: CASGLGQSLYEQYF. CDR3 in DNA: TGTGCTAGTGGTTTGGGACAGAGCCTCTACGAGCAGTACTTC.

The V call is TRBV6-5, the J call TRBJ2-3, with 9 nucleotides matching TRBD2. The CDR3 contains 16 residues. The trim removed 4 bases at V and 0 bases at J, leaving 5 bases unmatched. Germline V gives CDR1 MNHEY, CDR2 SVGAGI. The CDR3 protein is CASSLAGAYSTDTQYF. The DNA of the CDR3 is TGTGCCAGCAGTTTAGCGGGGGCCTATAGCACAGATACGCAGTATTTT.

V and J are TRBV4-1 and TRBJ2-3; TRBD2 might be the D (6 bases). Trimming removed 6 bases from V and 0 bases from J, with 13 bases in between. The germline V gene encodes CDR1 MGHRA and CDR2 YSYEKL. The CDR3 length is 15 residues. The CDR3 sequence: CASSLVGTSTDTQYF. The CDR3 nucleotides read TGCGCCAGCAGTCTGGTGGGGACTAGCACAGATACGCAGTATTTT.

The chain has TRBV7-8 and TRBJ1-3; perhaps TRBD1 as D (5 bases). The CDR3 length is 13 residues. V was cut by 5 bases and J by 8 bases, with 13 bases left in between. Per germline, CDR1 SGHVS and CDR2 FQNEAQ. This chain's CDR3 is CASSGHERDTIYF. As DNA, the CDR3 is TGTGCCAGCAGCGGACATGAGCGAGACACCATATATTTT.

The V call is TRBV11-2, the J call TRBJ2-5; 7 nucleotides align to TRBD1. Germline CDR1 is SGHAT and CDR2 is FQNNGV. The CDR3 length is 17 residues. V gave up 2 bases and J gave up 5 bases; unmatched junction bases: 14. CDR3 amino acids: CASSLTLLRQGGETQYF. CDR3 sequence (DNA): TGTGCCAGCAGCTTAACCCTTCTCCGACAGGGTGGGGAGACCCAGTACTTC.